This TCR beta chain was found in a study of T cell responses to AZD1222 COVID-19 vaccine. The assay was immunoSEQ multiplex PCR, and TCRdb's table has in-frame clones only and misses some. This sample has roughly 120,000 clones, with roughly 84% found just once. This CDR3 has 14 residues. The germline V gene has CDR1 SGHTA and CDR2 FQGNSA. Trimming took 3 bases from V and 6 from J; bases not matched to a gene: 5. The specimen was peripheral blood, collected on day 0 of AZD1222 vaccination. This TCR came from an adult in good health. The chain uses TRBV7-2 and TRBJ2-3; 8 bases are a match to TRBD1. The CDR3 DNA sequence: TGTGCCAGCAGCTTTTCAACAGGGGGGGATACGCAGTATTTT. Translated, it gives CASSFSTGGDTQYF.